The 18 T cell receptor beta chains reported below all come from one sample, sequenced in a study of shared T cell receptors in the human thymus. This table comes from immunoSEQ multiplex PCR, and its TCRdb copy is limited to in-frame clones, with some not included. Counted here are hundreds of thousands of clones, over 75% occurring once; the ten biggest clones make up approximately 0.0097%. In addition, the sample was reused for a study of human thymus T cells.

Sequenced sample: thymocytes. These receptors all stem from a boy under two years old with a congenital heart defect.

The chain couples TRBV5-1 to TRBJ1-1, with 8 bases lining up with TRBD1. After removal of 1 base from V and 4 bases from J, the junction contained 12 bases not matched to a gene. The CDR3 consists of 17 residues. Germline CDR1 reads SGHRS; CDR2 reads YFSETQ. The CDR3 DNA sequence: TGCGCCAGCAGCTTGAGGCCTCCGACAGGGGATGGCACTGAAGCTTTCTTT. It specifies CASSLRPPTGDGTEAFF.

The rearrangement links TRBV4-3 to TRBJ1-3, with D unresolved. Trimming removed 1 base at V and 5 bases at J, with 15 bases between. The CDR3 extends over 16 amino acids. Germline loops: CDR1 LGHNA, CDR2 YSLEER. In DNA, the CDR3 is TGCGCCAGCAGCCAAGGGAGACTTTCGCAGAGAAACACCATATATTTT. The encoded protein is CASSQGRLSQRNTIYF.

The chain combines TRBV13 with TRBJ2-5; 8 bases align to TRBD1. This CDR3 spans 17 amino acids. Germline values: CDR1 PRHDT, CDR2 FYEKMQ (reference sequence). With V trimmed by 4 bases and J by 4 bases, 14 bases remained unmatched. Here the CDR3 DNA reads TGTGCCAGCAGCTATCCTCGGACAGGGCTATCTGGAGAGACCCAGTACTTC. Encoded protein: CASSYPRTGLSGETQYF.

This chain joins TRBV7-2 and TRBJ1-2, with D perhaps TRBD1 (5 bases). Germline CDR1 is SGHTA and CDR2 is FQGNSA. Trimming pared 5 bases from V and 0 bases from J, leaving 19 bases between. The CDR3 totals 17 residues. CDR3 sequence (DNA): TGTGCCAGCAGCAACCGGGACTACAGCCTAACTAACTATGGCTACACCTTC. Its protein product is CASSNRDYSLTNYGYTF.

This clone was counted between two and nine times. This chain links TRBV5-6 with TRBJ2-4; 9 bases map to TRBD1. The V segment lost 0 bases and the J segment 2 bases; nucleotides outside the gene matches: 6. This CDR3 has 17 amino acids. CDR1 is SGHDT and CDR2 is YYEEEE in the germline V gene. CDR3 in amino acids: CASSLEGDRVTKNIQYF. Written as DNA, the CDR3 is TGTGCCAGCAGCTTGGAAGGGGACAGGGTCACCAAAAACATTCAGTACTTC. Together with reference TRBV5-6 and TRBJ2-4, the CDR3 gives the full variable domain: DAGVTQSPTHLIKTRGQQVTLRCSPKSGHDTVSWYQQALGQGPQFIFQYYEEEERQRGNFPDRFSGHQFPNYSSELNVNALLLGDSALYLCASSLEGDRVTKNIQYFGAGTRLSVL.

V and J are TRBV30 and TRBJ2-7, with a weak D call TRBD2 (6 bases). Germline CDR1 is GTSNPN and CDR2 is SVGIG (reference sequence). The germline V and J ends were trimmed by 4 bases and 5 bases, with 12 bases remaining between them. CDR3 length equals 12 residues. Written as DNA, the CDR3 is TGTGCCTGGACTGATGCGGGGCACGAGCAGTACTTC. Its protein product is CAWTDAGHEQYF.

This clone has just one count. This chain uses TRBV10-3 with TRBJ2-7; perhaps TRBD1 as D (6 bases). V dropped 6 bases and J dropped 5 bases, with 14 bases sitting between them. The CDR3 covers 13 residues. Germline assignment: CDR1 ENHRY and CDR2 SYGVKD. DNA for the CDR3: TGTGCCATCAGCCCAGGGGTTAGCGACGAGCAGTACTTC. This encodes CAISPGVSDEQYF.

The chain employs TRBV7-8 and TRBJ2-1; 8 bases line up with TRBD2. Germline trimming cut 5 bases from V and 10 bases from J; bases unmatched to any gene: 16. The CDR3 is 16 residues long. Germline CDR1 and CDR2: SGHVS and FQNEAQ. The CDR3 coding sequence is TGTGCCAGCAGCCCATCCGGCCTGGCGGGAGGCAGGGAGCAGTTCTTC. Its translation: CASSPSGLAGGREQFF.

This clone was seen a few times. The chain couples TRBV9 to TRBJ1-2; 8 bases fit TRBD1. V shed 3 bases and J 5 bases; nucleotides not matched to a gene: 18. Germline V lookup: CDR1 SGDLS, CDR2 YYNGEE. CDR3 size: 18 residues. The CDR3 DNA is TGTGCCAGCAGCGCGATACCGAGGACAGGGAGGGGTTGGTATGGCTACACCTTC. Encoded protein: CASSAIPRTGRGWYGYTF.

The chain combines TRBV25-1 with TRBJ2-7; 8 nucleotides line up with TRBD1. The CDR3 runs 12 residues. After removal of 8 bases from V and 3 bases from J, the junction contained 3 bases not matched to a gene. CDR1 MGHDK and CDR2 SYGVNS come from the germline V gene. CDR3 sequence: CASGTGGYEQYF. The CDR3 DNA reads as TGTGCCAGCGGAACAGGGGGCTACGAGCAGTACTTC.

On this clone: The same CDR3 is also encoded by other DNA sequences in this sample. The chain couples TRBV9 to TRBJ2-7; 10 bases agree with TRBD1. Germline values: CDR1 SGDLS, CDR2 YYNGEE. The CDR3 loop spans 13 amino acids. With 0 bases clipped from V and 6 bases from J, the junction kept 0 bases outside the gene matches. The CDR3 loop is CASSVGTGGEQYF. Here the CDR3 DNA reads TGTGCCAGCAGCGTAGGGACAGGGGGCGAGCAGTACTTC.

This chain connects TRBV7-9 to TRBJ1-1; weak D call: TRBD1 (6 bases). V lost 2 bases, J lost 5 bases, and 18 bases lay in between. Per the germline V gene, CDR1 is SEHNR and CDR2 is FQNEAQ (reference sequence). This CDR3 contains 16 residues. The CDR3 here is CASSLPRGSPLTEAFF. As DNA, the CDR3 is TGTGCCAGCAGCTTACCGAGGGGGTCCCCTTTAACTGAAGCTTTCTTT.

This clone has a single count. The rearrangement joins TRBV28 to TRBJ2-7; 12 bases are a match to TRBD2. The CDR3 totals 16 residues. The V and J ends lost 7 bases and 0 bases, in that order; junction bases with no gene match: 7. Germline V gene lookup returns CDR1 MDHEN and CDR2 SYDVKM. Here the CDR3 reads CASTRTSGVTSYEQYF. The CDR3 DNA reads TGTGCCAGCACCAGGACTAGCGGGGTCACCTCCTACGAGCAGTACTTC.

The chain links TRBV5-1 to TRBJ2-7; TRBD1 agrees at 10 bases. After removal of 3 bases from V and 7 bases from J, the junction contained 10 bases not matched to a gene. Looked up from germline, CDR1 is SGHRS and CDR2 is YFSETQ. The CDR3 is made up of 15 amino acids. The CDR3 nucleotides are TGCGCCAGCAGCTCCCTGACAGGGGGCGCAGGGGAGCAGTACTTC. Protein sequence: CASSSLTGGAGEQYF.

The chain uses TRBV6-6 and TRBJ2-2; 11 bases line up with TRBD1. CDR3 size: 13 residues. V lost 4 bases and J lost 15; bases outside the gene matches: 7. In germline, CDR1 is MNHNY, CDR2 SVGAGI (reference sequence). The CDR3 coding sequence is TGTGCCAGCAGTTTCAAGGACAGGGGGCTGGTGTTTTTT. Translated: CASSFKDRGLVFF.

The chain links TRBV27 to TRBJ2-5, with D possibly TRBD1 on 7 matching bases. CDR3 length: 19 residues. The V end was cut by 6 bases, the J end by 5 bases, with 31 bases between. Germline V gene data show CDR1 as MNHEY and CDR2 as SMNVEV (reference sequence). The CDR3 region is CASSYKGGSRRGSQETQYF. The DNA of the CDR3 is TGTGCCAGCAGCTATAAGGGGGGAAGTCGCAGGGGGTCGCAGGAGACCCAGTACTTC.

The chain links TRBV7-3 to TRBJ2-1; the match to TRBD1 covers 7 bases. V dropped 0 bases and J dropped 7; count of bases not matched to a gene: 6. The CDR3 extends over 15 amino acids. Germline-derived CDR1 and CDR2 are SGHTA and FQGTGA. The CDR3 reads CASSLTGQDLNEQFF. The CDR3 DNA reads as TGTGCCAGCAGCTTAACCGGACAGGATCTTAATGAGCAGTTCTTC.

The chain links TRBV4-1 to TRBJ2-7; TRBD2 matches at 11 bases. This CDR3 region has 15 residues. Germline V gene sequence: CDR1 MGHRA, CDR2 YSYEKL. V dropped 0 bases and J dropped 4; count of bases not matched to a gene: 2. The DNA of the CDR3 is TGCGCCAGCAGCCAAGATCGGACTAGCGGGTACGAGCAGTACTTC. Its translation is CASSQDRTSGYEQYF.